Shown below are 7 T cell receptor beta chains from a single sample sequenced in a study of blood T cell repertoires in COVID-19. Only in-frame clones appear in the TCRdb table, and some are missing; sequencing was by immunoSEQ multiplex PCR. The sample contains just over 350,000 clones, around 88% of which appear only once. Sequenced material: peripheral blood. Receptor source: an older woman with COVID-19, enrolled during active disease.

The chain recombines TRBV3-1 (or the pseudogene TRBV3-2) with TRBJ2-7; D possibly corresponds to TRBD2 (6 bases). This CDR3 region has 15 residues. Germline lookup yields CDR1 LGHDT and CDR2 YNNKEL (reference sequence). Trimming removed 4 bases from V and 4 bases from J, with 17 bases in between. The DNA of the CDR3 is TGTGCCAGCAGCCCGCGGGGCGGAGGTCTATACGAGCAGTACTTC. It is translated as CASSPRGGGLYEQYF.

The CDR3 coding sequence is TGTGCCAGTAGCCCATCCACGGGACAGGGCTACGAGCAGTACTTC. This codes for CASSPSTGQGYEQYF. The chain is built from TRBV19 and TRBJ2-7, with 9 bases matching TRBD1. Per germline, CDR1 LNHDA and CDR2 SQIVND (reference sequence). The trim removed 6 bases at V and 3 bases at J, leaving 9 bases unmatched. The CDR3 totals 15 residues.

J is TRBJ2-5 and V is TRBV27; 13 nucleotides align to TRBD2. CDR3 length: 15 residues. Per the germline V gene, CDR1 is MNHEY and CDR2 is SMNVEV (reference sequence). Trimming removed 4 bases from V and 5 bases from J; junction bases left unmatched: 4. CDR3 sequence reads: CASSSGLAGRETQYF. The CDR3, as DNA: TGTGCCAGCAGTTCGGGACTAGCGGGGCGCGAGACCCAGTACTTC.

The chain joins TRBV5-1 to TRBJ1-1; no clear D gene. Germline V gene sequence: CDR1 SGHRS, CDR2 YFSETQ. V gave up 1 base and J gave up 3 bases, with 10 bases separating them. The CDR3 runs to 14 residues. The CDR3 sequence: CASSLFAGDTEAFF. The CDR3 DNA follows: TGCGCCAGCAGCTTGTTCGCCGGGGACACTGAAGCTTTCTTT.

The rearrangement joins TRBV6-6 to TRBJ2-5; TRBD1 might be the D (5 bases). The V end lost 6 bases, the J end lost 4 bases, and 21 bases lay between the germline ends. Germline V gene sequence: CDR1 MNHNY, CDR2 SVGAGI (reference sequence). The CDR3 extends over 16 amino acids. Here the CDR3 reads CASSRSWQGRAETQYF. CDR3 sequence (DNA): TGTGCCAGCAGCCGATCCTGGCAGGGTCGGGCAGAGACCCAGTACTTC.

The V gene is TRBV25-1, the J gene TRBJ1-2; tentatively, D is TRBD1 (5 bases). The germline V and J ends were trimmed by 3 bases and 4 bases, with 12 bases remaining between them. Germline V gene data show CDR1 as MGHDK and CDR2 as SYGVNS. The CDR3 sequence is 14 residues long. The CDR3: CASSEGQGGYGYTF. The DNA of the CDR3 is TGTGCCAGCAGTGAGGGCCAGGGCGGCTATGGCTACACCTTC.

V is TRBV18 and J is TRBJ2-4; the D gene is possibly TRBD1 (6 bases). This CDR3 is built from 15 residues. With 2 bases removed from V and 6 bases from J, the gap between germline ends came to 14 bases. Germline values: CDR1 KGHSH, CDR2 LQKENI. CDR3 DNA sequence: TGTGCCAGCTCACCATCTAGGACAGTTGGAAACATTCAGTACTTC. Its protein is CASSPSRTVGNIQYF.